The 19 T cell receptor beta chains below come from one sample, sequenced in a study of identifying expanded T cells in peripheral blood. Assay used: immunoSEQ multiplex PCR; TCRdb lists only in-frame clones, some missing. This sample has tens of thousands of clones, with 70% to 90% found just once. Sequencing used blood. The receptor source for this set is a person between 18 and 75 years old in good health.

This clone appeared once. The chain joins TRBV12-5 to TRBJ1-1; D is undetermined. There are 11 residues in the CDR3. Germline assignment: CDR1 LGHNT and CDR2 FRNRAP. The germline V and J ends were trimmed by 8 bases and 9 bases, with 13 bases remaining between them. CDR3 in amino acids: CASRARGKAFF. The CDR3 DNA follows: TGTGCTAGTCGGGCCCGGGGTAAAGCTTTCTTT.

The chain is built from TRBV13 and TRBJ1-1; D gene ambiguous. Germline CDR1 is PRHDT and CDR2 is FYEKMQ (reference sequence). The germline V and J ends were trimmed by 5 bases and 0 bases, with 13 bases remaining between them. The CDR3 runs to 15 residues. CDR3 sequence reads: CASSPPGVLNTEAFF. As DNA, the CDR3 is TGTGCCAGCAGCCCTCCAGGCGTTTTGAACACTGAAGCTTTCTTT.

This rearrangement joins TRBV5-1 to TRBJ1-3; D is uncertain. Looked up from germline, CDR1 is SGHRS and CDR2 is YFSETQ. The CDR3 runs to 16 residues. Deletions cut 4 bases from V and 0 bases from J, with 14 bases between. CDR3 DNA sequence: TGCGCCAGCAGCCCGAGCGTCCTTTTCTCTGGAAACACCATATATTTT. It is translated as CASSPSVLFSGNTIYF.

This chain connects TRBV7-3 to TRBJ1-2, with TRBD1 identical over 10 bases. This CDR3 region has 13 residues. The germline V gene encodes CDR1 SGHTA and CDR2 FQGTGA. The V gene end was trimmed by 5 bases and the J gene end by 8 bases; junction bases not matched to a gene: 5. The CDR3 protein is CASSKTGGEGYTF. CDR3 DNA: TGTGCCAGCAGCAAGACAGGGGGCGAGGGCTACACCTTC.

This clone was seen only a few times. CDR3 sequence reads: CASSFEGRSGSPLHF. The CDR3 bases are TGTGCCAGCAGTTTTGAGGGCAGGAGCGGATCACCCCTCCACTTT. The V call is TRBV27, the J call TRBJ1-6; D not certain. Trimming left V 3 bases short and J 10 bases short, with 16 bases between. Germline V lookup: CDR1 MNHEY, CDR2 SMNVEV (reference sequence). The CDR3 totals 15 residues.

The V and J genes are TRBV6-6 and TRBJ1-2; 8 positions match TRBD1. Germline V gene lookup returns CDR1 MNHNY and CDR2 SVGAGI (reference sequence). The length of the CDR3 is 14 residues. J was trimmed by 5 bases and V by 7 bases; bases with no gene match: 9. For the CDR3, the DNA is TGTGCCAGCAACGGACAGGGAAATGTGTATGGCTACACCTTC. Its protein product is CASNGQGNVYGYTF.

The V gene is TRBV7-9, the J gene TRBJ2-7; D unclear. Trimming removed 5 bases from V and 0 bases from J, with 17 bases in between. The CDR3 totals 16 residues. Germline loops: CDR1 SEHNR, CDR2 FQNEAQ (reference sequence). The CDR3 DNA follows: TGTGCCAGCAGCCAATTCGGCGGAGTTAGCTCCTACGAGCAGTACTTC. Translation: CASSQFGGVSSYEQYF.

This clone was detected only a few times. This sequence joins TRBV5-5 and TRBJ2-7; 8 positions agree with TRBD2. The germline V gene encodes CDR1 SGHKS and CDR2 YYEKEE (reference sequence). The CDR3 has 14 amino acids. The ends lost 2 bases at V and 7 bases at J; junction bases unmatched: 8. CDR3 DNA sequence: TGTGCCAGCAGCTTCGGGGGGGCGCTGGGAGAGCAGTACTTC. Its protein product is CASSFGGALGEQYF. The full variable domain, completed using reference TRBV5-5 and TRBJ2-7, is DAGVTQSPTHLIKTRGQQVTLRCSPISGHKSVSWYQQVLGQGPQFIFQYYEKEERGRGNFPDRFSARQFPNYSSELNVNALLLGDSALYLCASSFGGALGEQYFGPGTRLTVT.

The chain combines TRBV5-5 with TRBJ2-7, with a tentative D call TRBD1 (6 bases). Deletions cut 6 bases from V and 5 bases from J, with 15 bases between. The CDR3 consists of 13 residues. From germline, CDR1 is SGHKS and CDR2 YYEKEE (reference sequence). The CDR3 DNA is TGTGCCAGCACCCCGACAGGACCCGACGAGCAGTACTTC. Translating it yields CASTPTGPDEQYF.

V and J are TRBV13 and TRBJ1-6; maybe TRBD1 (5 bases). V gave up 0 bases and J gave up 6 bases, with 12 bases separating them. The CDR3 sequence is 16 residues long. The germline CDR1 and CDR2 sequences are PRHDT and FYEKMQ (reference sequence). CDR3: CASSLGGGRTNSPLHF. The CDR3 bases are TGTGCCAGCAGCTTAGGCGGGGGGAGGACTAATTCACCCCTCCACTTT.

V gene TRBV9 combines with J gene TRBJ2-4, with 9 bases fitting TRBD2. In germline, CDR1 is SGDLS, CDR2 YYNGEE. The CDR3 spans 16 residues. V lost 0 bases, J lost 5 bases, and 6 bases stayed unmatched. The CDR3 sequence is CASSVGLAGNENIQYF. The CDR3 DNA sequence: TGTGCCAGCAGCGTAGGGCTAGCGGGGAATGAAAACATTCAGTACTTC.

The chain carries TRBV18 and TRBJ2-7; TRBD2 might be the D (5 bases). Germline CDR1 reads KGHSH; CDR2 reads LQKENI. The ends were cut back, 3 bases at V and 9 bases at J, with 15 bases in the middle. The CDR3 totals 13 residues. The CDR3 sequence is CASSPTIWAGQYF. The CDR3 DNA is TGTGCCAGCTCACCCACGATTTGGGCGGGGCAGTACTTC.

The J gene is TRBJ2-4, the V gene TRBV4-3; a possible D gene is TRBD2 (6 bases). CDR1 is LGHNA and CDR2 is YSLEER in the germline V gene. The CDR3 sequence is 15 residues long. Deletions cut 0 bases from V and 6 bases from J, with 12 bases between. The CDR3 sequence is CASSQERLGGNIQYF. The DNA of the CDR3 is TGCGCCAGCAGCCAAGAACGGTTGGGGGGAAACATTCAGTACTTC.

The gene calls are TRBV5-6 and TRBJ2-1; unclear D gene. V lost 3 bases to trimming and J lost 7 bases, with 11 bases between them. The CDR3 consists of 13 residues. Looked up from germline, CDR1 is SGHDT and CDR2 is YYEEEE. The CDR3 DNA is TGTGCCAGCAGCTCCGTACCTTCTAATGAGCAGTTCTTC. It translates to CASSSVPSNEQFF.

The chain links TRBV7-2 to TRBJ1-6; the match to TRBD1 covers 7 bases. Germline CDR1 is SGHTA and CDR2 is FQGNSA. CDR3 size: 14 residues. The junction had 12 bases not matched to a gene; V was cut back by 3 bases and J by 16 bases. The CDR3 loop reads CASSFIDRVQQLHF. Here the CDR3 DNA reads TGTGCCAGCAGCTTCATTGACAGGGTACAGCAGCTCCACTTT.

V usage is TRBV29-1 and J usage is TRBJ1-2; tentative D call: TRBD1 (5 bases). This CDR3 comprises 14 residues. Trimming took off 6 bases at V and 1 base at J, with 15 bases between the two ends. Germline CDR1 and CDR2: SQVTM and ANQGSEA. The CDR3 DNA reads as TGCAGCGTCCTCAGGGTCGGGGATAACTATGGCTACACCTTC. Translated: CSVLRVGDNYGYTF.

The chain has TRBV5-8 and TRBJ2-4; 7 bases map to TRBD2. CDR3 length: 14 amino acids. Germline V lookup: CDR1 SGHTS, CDR2 YDEGEE. Losses at the gene ends were 3 bases for V and 6 bases for J; bases not matched to a gene: 6. As DNA, the CDR3 is TGTGCCAGCAGCTCCGGGCCTAGCGGAAACATTCAGTACTTC. This encodes CASSSGPSGNIQYF.

The sample holds a few counts of this clone. The CDR3, as DNA: TGTGCCAGCAGCCAATTTGGGGACCGAAACACCATATATTTT. Translation gives CASSQFGDRNTIYF. This chain links TRBV16 with TRBJ1-3, with D tentatively TRBD1 (5 bases). V lost 1 base to trimming and J lost 5 bases, with 9 bases between them. CDR3 size: 14 residues. Germline loops: CDR1 KGHSY, CDR2 FQNENV.

V is TRBV4-3 and J is TRBJ1-3, with a possible D match to TRBD1 (5 bases). Germline CDR1 LGHNA, CDR2 YSLEER. Trimming stripped 4 bases from V and 7 bases from J, with 20 bases between. CDR3 length: 16 amino acids. The CDR3 loop reads CASSLINGASGNTIYF. The CDR3 DNA is TGCGCCAGCAGCCTAATTAACGGGGCATCGGGGAACACCATATATTTT.